The rows below give T cell receptor beta chains drawn from one sample of a study of T cell responses to AZD1222 COVID-19 vaccine. Profiling relied on immunoSEQ multiplex PCR, and the TCRdb table lists in-frame clones only, not all of them. This repertoire shows 190,000 or so clones, around 89% found once; its top ten account for 25% to 30%. Sequenced here: peripheral blood, sampled 28 days after the second AZD1222 dose. The source is an adult who received the AZD1222 COVID-19 vaccine. Both conserved end residues are part of each CDR3. Each record gives: clone size, D gene, J gene, V gene, CDR3 DNA, CDR3 protein. A D gene is named only where the DNA matches it firmly. Clone size, where shown, is once, few, many, or a class for clones that have expanded.

>.|.|TRBJ2-7|TRBV30
TGTGCCTGGAGTGTGAAGGGGGAGCAGTACTTC
CAWSVKGEQYF
>.|.|TRBJ1-2|TRBV12-3/TRBV12-4
TGTGCCAGCAGTTTCCGTCTTAACTATGGCTACACCTTC
CASSFRLNYGYTF
>.|TRBD2|TRBJ2-7|TRBV5-1
TGCGCCAGCAGTGACCCGACTAGCGGAGCCTACGAGCAGTACTTC
CASSDPTSGAYEQYF
>.|TRBD2|TRBJ2-1|TRBV3-1/TRBV3-2
TGTGCCAGCAGCCAAGAAGGGAGGCTAGCGGGTCTGCGGGAAGAGCAGTTCTTC
CASSQEGRLAGLREEQFF
>.|.|TRBJ1-3|TRBV19
TGTGCCAGTAGCGAAGACTCTGGAAACACCATATATTTT
CASSEDSGNTIYF
>.|.|TRBJ1-5|TRBV28
TGTGCCAGTCGGGTAGGCGTAGGTCAGCCCCAGCATTTT
CASRVGVGQPQHF
>.|TRBD2|TRBJ2-3|TRBV5-4
TGTGCCAGCAGCTTGACTAGCGGGAGAAGCACAGATACGCAGTATTTT
CASSLTSGRSTDTQYF
>.|.|TRBJ1-1|TRBV7-8
TGTGCCAGCAGCTTCGCCGTGGGGCCTCGGGGGACTGAAGCTTTCTTT
CASSFAVGPRGTEAFF
>.|.|TRBJ2-7|TRBV12-3/TRBV12-4
TGTGCCAGCAGCCAGGGGACAACCTACGAGCAGTACTTC
CASSQGTTYEQYF
>.|.|TRBJ2-7|TRBV27
TGTGCCAGCAGTGACCCAGGGCGGTACGAGCAGTACTTC
CASSDPGRYEQYF
>.|.|TRBJ1-2|TRBV5-1
TGCGCCAGCAGCTTGGGAGGGAAACAGGATGGCTACACCTTC
CASSLGGKQDGYTF
>.|.|TRBJ1-1|TRBV27
TGTGCCACCTGGGAGGGCTTAGGAGCCACTGAAGCTTTCTTT
CATWEGLGATEAFF
>.|.|TRBJ2-2|TRBV28
TGTGCCAGCATAGGGGCTCGAATCACCGGGGAGCTGTTTTTT
CASIGARITGELFF
>once|.|TRBJ2-7|TRBV28
TGTGCCAGCAGTTTCGTTGCCAGCCAGCAGTACTTC
CASSFVASQQYF
>.|.|TRBJ2-7|TRBV12-3/TRBV12-4
TGTGCCAGCAGGGCCGAATCCTACGAGCAGTACTTC
CASRAESYEQYF
>.|TRBD1|TRBJ2-4|TRBV7-9
TGTGCCAGCAGCCGTCACCTAGGGCGTGTAGGACAGGGGGGAAACATTCAGTACTTC
CASSRHLGRVGQGGNIQYF
>.|.|TRBJ2-7|TRBV29-1
TGCAGCGTTGACGGCGGAGTCTCTTACGAGCAGTACTTC
CSVDGGVSYEQYF
>.|.|TRBJ2-2|TRBV4-3
TGCGCCAGCAGCCAGGGCTCGAACACCGGGGAGCTGTTTTTT
CASSQGSNTGELFF
>.|.|TRBJ2-7|TRBV30
TGTGCCTGGAGTGTGCCGGCTTCCTACGAGCAGTACTTC
CAWSVPASYEQYF
>once|TRBD2|TRBJ2-1|TRBV11-2
TGTGCCAGCAGCTTAGGGTTCCGCGGGACTAGAAACAATGAGCAGTTCTTC
CASSLGFRGTRNNEQFF
>.|TRBD1|TRBJ2-5|TRBV5-1
TGCGCCAGCAGCATCGGGACAGGGAAGAGGGAGACCCAGTACTTC
CASSIGTGKRETQYF
>.|.|TRBJ1-4|TRBV18
TGTGCCAGCCGTTCGGGGGACAATGAAAAACTGTTTTTT
CASRSGDNEKLFF
>.|.|TRBJ2-2|TRBV7-2
TGTGCCAGCAGTCGTGACCAACTCCCCACCGGGGAGCTGTTTTTT
CASSRDQLPTGELFF
>.|.|TRBJ1-1|TRBV5-1
TGCGCCAGCAGCTTGGGACGGTCGAACACTGAAGCTTTCTTT
CASSLGRSNTEAFF
>.|TRBD2|TRBJ2-5|TRBV6-2/TRBV6-3
TGTGCCAGCAGTTATAGCGGGGGACAAGAGACCCAGTACTTC
CASSYSGGQETQYF